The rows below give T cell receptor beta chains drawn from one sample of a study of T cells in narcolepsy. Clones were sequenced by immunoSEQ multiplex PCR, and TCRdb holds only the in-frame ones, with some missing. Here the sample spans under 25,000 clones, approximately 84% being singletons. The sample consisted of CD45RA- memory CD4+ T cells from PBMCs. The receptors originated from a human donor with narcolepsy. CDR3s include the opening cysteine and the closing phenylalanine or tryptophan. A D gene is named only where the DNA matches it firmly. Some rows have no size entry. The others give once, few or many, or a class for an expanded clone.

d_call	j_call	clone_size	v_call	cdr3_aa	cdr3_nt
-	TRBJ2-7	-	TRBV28	CASSLESFFGEQYF	TGTGCCAGCAGTTTGGAGAGCTTCTTTGGCGAGCAGTACTTC
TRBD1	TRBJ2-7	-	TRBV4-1	CASSQDLGLGDRLYEQYF	TGCGCCAGCAGCCAAGATTTGGGGCTTGGGGACAGATTATACGAGCAGTACTTC
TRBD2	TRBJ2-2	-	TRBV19	CASSPGTSGRGINTGELFF	TGTGCCAGTAGTCCAGGGACTAGCGGGAGGGGTATCAACACCGGGGAGCTGTTTTTT
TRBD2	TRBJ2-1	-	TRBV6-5	CASSYALAGVPNEQFF	TGTGCCAGCAGTTACGCTCTAGCGGGAGTCCCCAATGAGCAGTTCTTC
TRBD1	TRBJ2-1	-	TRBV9	CASSFRQGFGEDEQFF	TGTGCCAGCAGCTTTAGACAGGGCTTCGGGGAAGATGAGCAGTTCTTC
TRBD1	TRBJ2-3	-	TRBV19	CASRDRATDTQYF	TGTGCCAGTAGGGACAGGGCAACAGATACGCAGTATTTT
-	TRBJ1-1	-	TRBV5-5	CASSLAPIGERLGTEAFF	TGTGCCAGCAGCTTGGCCCCGATCGGGGAACGGTTAGGCACTGAAGCTTTCTTT
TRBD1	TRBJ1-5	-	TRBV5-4	CASSPGGGNQPQHF	TGTGCCAGCAGCCCAGGGGGAGGCAATCAGCCCCAGCATTTT
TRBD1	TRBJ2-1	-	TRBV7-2	CASSRGGTGSNEQFF	TGTGCCAGCAGCAGAGGCGGGACAGGGTCGAACGAGCAGTTCTTC
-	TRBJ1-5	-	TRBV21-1	CASSKEVWGRGDSNQPQHF	TGTGCCAGCAGCAAAGAGGTTTGGGGGCGCGGGGATAGCAATCAGCCCCAGCATTTT
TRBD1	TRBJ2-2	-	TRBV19	CASSGTGGIGELFF	TGTGCCAGTTCCGGCACAGGGGGCATCGGGGAGCTGTTTTTT
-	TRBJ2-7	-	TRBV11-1	CASSLGGGMDIYEQYF	TGTGCCAGCAGCTTAGGAGGCGGGATGGATATATACGAGCAGTACTTC
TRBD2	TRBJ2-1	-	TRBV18	CASSPLQGAQASGRPGEQFF	TGTGCCAGCTCACCTCTACAGGGGGCGCAGGCTAGCGGGAGGCCCGGGGAGCAGTTCTTC
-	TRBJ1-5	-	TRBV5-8	CASSLAGRVNQPQHF	TGTGCCAGCAGCTTGGCCGGCAGGGTAAATCAGCCCCAGCATTTT
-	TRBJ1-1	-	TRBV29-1	CSVEGGRRNTEAFF	TGCAGCGTTGAAGGGGGGAGAAGAAACACTGAAGCTTTCTTT
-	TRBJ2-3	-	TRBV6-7	CARYIGGHTDTQYF	TGTGCCAGATACATAGGGGGGCACACAGATACGCAGTATTTT
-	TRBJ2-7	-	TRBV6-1	CASSISRDGEQYF	TGTGCCAGCTCTATCAGCCGGGATGGCGAGCAGTACTTC
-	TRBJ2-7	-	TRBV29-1	CSVGVGGGTHF	-
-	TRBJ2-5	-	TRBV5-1	CASSHNSRRETQYF	TGCGCCAGCAGCCATAACAGCCGGAGAGAGACCCAGTACTTC
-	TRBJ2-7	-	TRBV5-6	CASSLERVGSYEQYF	TGTGCCAGCAGCTTAGAGCGGGTTGGCTCCTACGAGCAGTACTTC
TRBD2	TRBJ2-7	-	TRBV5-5	CASSLVGRAHREQYF	TGTGCCAGCAGCTTGGTCGGGAGGGCCCATCGTGAGCAGTACTTC
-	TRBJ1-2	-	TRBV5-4	CASSFQGGASSRNGYTF	TGTGCCAGCAGCTTTCAGGGCGGGGCGAGCAGCCGTAATGGCTACACCTTC
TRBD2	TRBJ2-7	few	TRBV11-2	CASSPSGMTYEQYF	TGTGCCAGCAGCCCAAGCGGGATGACCTACGAGCAGTACTTC
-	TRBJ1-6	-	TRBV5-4	CASSPARASSPLHF	TGTGCCAGCAGCCCTGCCCGGGCCAGTTCACCCCTCCACTTT